This TCR beta chain was documented in a study of cytotoxic CD8 clonotypes in ibrutinib-treated CLL. This CDR3 comprises 16 residues. Trimming cost V 1 base and J 3 bases, with 13 bases left between them. Germline V CDR1 and CDR2: LNHNV, YYDKDF (reference sequence). The assay was immunoSEQ multiplex PCR, and TCRdb's table has in-frame clones only and misses some. Among approximately 30,000 clones listed, approximately 57% were seen once. The sample here was PBMCs, taken before ibrutinib treatment. The chain carries TRBV15 and TRBJ2-1; tentative D call: TRBD2 (7 bases). The clonotype originates from a human donor with chronic lymphocytic leukemia. CDR3 in DNA: TGTGCCACCAGCAGAGCCCGGGGGGCGGGCTACAATGAGCAGTTCTTC. Amino acids: CATSRARGAGYNEQFF.